This T cell receptor beta chain was obtained from a study of T cells expressing NK-cell markers. Study information: CD3+CD56+NKG2C+, CD3+CD56+NKG2C- and CD3+CD56-NKG2C+ T cells, once sorted, supplied the TCR beta repertoires. HCMV serostatus: seven of eight sequenced donors positive, one negative.

This CDR3 has 16 amino acids. TCRdb re-called the 5' RACE reads and shows each CDR3 protein once, DNA omitted. The sample totals 250,000 or so distinct CDR3 sequences. Worth noting for this clonotype: The antigen is not known.

Whole-study findings and limits: As a fraction of CD8+ T cells, dominant NKG2C+ clonotypes reached about 1.0-8% in six donors. The CD3+CD56-NKG2C+ fraction was also led by these clonotypes in a handful of donors.

The clonotype comes from a woman between 18 and 75 years old in good health. The J gene is TRBJ2-1, the V gene TRBV12-3 or TRBV12-4; the D call from TCRdb, TRBD2, cannot be confirmed without DNA. What was sequenced was blood T cells: a sorted CD56 or NKG2C T cell subset, CD4+ or CD8+ T cells, or bulk PBMC T cells (not recorded which). CDR3 loop: CASSSPWTSGNNEQFF.